The T cell receptor (beta chain) under discussion was sequenced for a study of blood T cell repertoires in COVID-19. Assay used: immunoSEQ multiplex PCR; TCRdb lists only in-frame clones, some missing. The sample has about 210,000 clones; 83% are singletons. CDR3 length: 16 residues. CDR1 is MDHEN, CDR2 SYDVKM, per germline. Deletions cut 7 bases from V and 0 bases from J, with 19 bases between. The gene calls are TRBV28 and TRBJ2-7; D is perhaps TRBD1 (5 bases). The TCR comes from a woman between 40 and 50 years old with active or convalescent COVID-19. The specimen sequenced was peripheral blood. The CDR3 sequence: CASTSLLGPTSYEQYF. CDR3 sequence (DNA): TGTGCCAGCACCTCACTTTTGGGGCCCACCTCCTACGAGCAGTACTTC. The variable domain in full, completed from reference TRBV28 and TRBJ2-7, reads DVKVTQSSRYLVKRTGEKVFLECVQDMDHENMFWYRQDPGLGLRLIYFSYDVKMKEKGDIPEGYSVSREKKERFSLILESASTNQTSMYLCASTSLLGPTSYEQYFGPGTRLTVT.